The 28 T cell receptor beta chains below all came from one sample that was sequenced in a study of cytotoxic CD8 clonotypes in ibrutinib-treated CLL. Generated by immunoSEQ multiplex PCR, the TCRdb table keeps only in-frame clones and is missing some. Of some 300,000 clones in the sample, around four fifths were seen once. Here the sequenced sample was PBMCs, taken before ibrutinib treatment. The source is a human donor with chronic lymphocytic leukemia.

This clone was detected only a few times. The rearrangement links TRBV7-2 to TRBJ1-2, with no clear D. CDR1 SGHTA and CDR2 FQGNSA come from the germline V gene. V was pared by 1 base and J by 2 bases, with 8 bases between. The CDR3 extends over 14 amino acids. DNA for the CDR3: TGTGCCAGCAGCTTAGGTTGGCAGAACTATGGCTACACCTTC. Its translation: CASSLGWQNYGYTF.

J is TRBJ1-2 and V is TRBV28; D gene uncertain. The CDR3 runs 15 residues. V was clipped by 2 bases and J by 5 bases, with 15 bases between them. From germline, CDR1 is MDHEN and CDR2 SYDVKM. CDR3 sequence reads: CASSLVHGLGYGYTF. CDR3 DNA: TGTGCCAGCAGTTTAGTCCACGGCCTAGGGTATGGCTACACCTTC.

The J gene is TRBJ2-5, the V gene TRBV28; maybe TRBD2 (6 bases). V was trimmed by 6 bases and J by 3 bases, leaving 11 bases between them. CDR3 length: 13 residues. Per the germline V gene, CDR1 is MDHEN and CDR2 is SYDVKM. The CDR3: CASSRDLEETQYF. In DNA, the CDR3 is TGTGCCAGCAGCAGGGACTTGGAAGAGACCCAGTACTTC.

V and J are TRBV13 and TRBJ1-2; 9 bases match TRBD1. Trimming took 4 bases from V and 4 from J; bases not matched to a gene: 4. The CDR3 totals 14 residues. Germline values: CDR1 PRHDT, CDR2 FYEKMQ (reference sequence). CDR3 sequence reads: CASSSHRGPYGYTF. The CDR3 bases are TGTGCCAGCAGCTCGCACAGGGGGCCCTATGGCTACACCTTC. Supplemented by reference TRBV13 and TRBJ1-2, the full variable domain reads AAGVIQSPRHLIKEKRETATLKCYPIPRHDTVYWYQQGPGQDPQFLISFYEKMQSDKGSIPDRFSAQQFSDYHSELNMSSLELGDSALYFCASSSHRGPYGYTFGSGTRLTVV.

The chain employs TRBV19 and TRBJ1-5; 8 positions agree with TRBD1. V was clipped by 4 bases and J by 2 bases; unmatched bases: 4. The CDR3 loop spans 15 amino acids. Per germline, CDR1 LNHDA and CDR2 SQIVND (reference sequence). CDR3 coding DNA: TGTGCCAGTAGTACAGGGGGCTGGGGCAATCAGCCCCAGCATTTT. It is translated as CASSTGGWGNQPQHF.

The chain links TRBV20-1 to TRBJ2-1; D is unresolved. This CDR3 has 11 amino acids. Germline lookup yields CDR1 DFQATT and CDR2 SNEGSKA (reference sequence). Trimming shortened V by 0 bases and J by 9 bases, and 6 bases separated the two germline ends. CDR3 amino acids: CSARDVGEQFF. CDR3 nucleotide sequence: TGCAGTGCTAGAGATGTGGGTGAGCAGTTCTTC.

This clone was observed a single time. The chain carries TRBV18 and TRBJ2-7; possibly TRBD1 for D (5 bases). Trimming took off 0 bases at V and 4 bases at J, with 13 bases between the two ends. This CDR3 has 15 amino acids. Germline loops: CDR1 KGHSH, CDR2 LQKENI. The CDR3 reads CASSPPSRAGYEQYF. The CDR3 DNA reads TGTGCCAGCTCACCACCGAGCAGGGCAGGGTACGAGCAGTACTTC.

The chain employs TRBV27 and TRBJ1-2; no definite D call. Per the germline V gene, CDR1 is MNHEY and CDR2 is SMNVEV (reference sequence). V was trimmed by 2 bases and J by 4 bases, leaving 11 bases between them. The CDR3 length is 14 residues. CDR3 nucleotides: TGTGCCAGCAGTTTAGGTCCCTTCTTCTATGGCTACACCTTC. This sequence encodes CASSLGPFFYGYTF.

CDR3 nucleotides: TGTGCCAGCAGCAAAGAGGCCAGATGGGATTACGAGCAGTACTTC. It encodes CASSKEARWDYEQYF. V gene TRBV21-1 combines with J gene TRBJ2-7. TRBV21-1 is classified as a pseudogene. The CDR3 spans 15 residues.

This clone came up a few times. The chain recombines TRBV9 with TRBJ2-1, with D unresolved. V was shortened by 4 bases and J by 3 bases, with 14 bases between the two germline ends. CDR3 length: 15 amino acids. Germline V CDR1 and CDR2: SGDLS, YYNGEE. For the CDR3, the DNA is TGTGCCAGCAGCCCCGATCCCACGGGCTACAATGAGCAGTTCTTC. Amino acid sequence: CASSPDPTGYNEQFF.

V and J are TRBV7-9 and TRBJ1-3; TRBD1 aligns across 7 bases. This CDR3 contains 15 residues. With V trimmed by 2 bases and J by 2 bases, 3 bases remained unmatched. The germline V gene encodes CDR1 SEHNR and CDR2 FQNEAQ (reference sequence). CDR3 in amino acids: CASSLNTGAGNTIYF. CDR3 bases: TGTGCCAGCAGCTTAAACACAGGGGCTGGAAACACCATATATTTT.

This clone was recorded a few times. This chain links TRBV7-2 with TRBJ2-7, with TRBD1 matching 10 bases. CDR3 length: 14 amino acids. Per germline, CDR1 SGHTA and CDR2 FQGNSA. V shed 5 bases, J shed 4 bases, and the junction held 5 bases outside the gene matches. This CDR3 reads CASSTRTGGYEQYF. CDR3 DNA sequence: TGTGCCAGCAGCACGAGGACAGGGGGATACGAGCAGTACTTC.

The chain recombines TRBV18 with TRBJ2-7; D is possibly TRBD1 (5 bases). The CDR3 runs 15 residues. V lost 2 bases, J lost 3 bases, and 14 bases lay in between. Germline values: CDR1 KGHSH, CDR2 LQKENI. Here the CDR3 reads CASSPTGGRFYEQYF. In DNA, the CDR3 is TGTGCCAGCTCACCAACAGGTGGGCGCTTCTACGAGCAGTACTTC.

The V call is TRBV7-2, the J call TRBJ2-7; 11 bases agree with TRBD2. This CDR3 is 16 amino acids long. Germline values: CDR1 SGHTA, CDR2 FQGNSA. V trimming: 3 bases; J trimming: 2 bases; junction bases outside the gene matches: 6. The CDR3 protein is CASSLIAGGLAYEQYF. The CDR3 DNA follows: TGTGCCAGCAGCTTGATAGCGGGAGGGCTGGCCTACGAGCAGTACTTC.

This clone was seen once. The CDR3 reads CASSLGLGTGINEQFF. The DNA for the CDR3 is TGCGCCAGCAGCTTGGGGTTGGGGACAGGGATCAATGAGCAGTTCTTC. This sequence joins TRBV5-1 and TRBJ2-1; 9 nucleotides align to TRBD1. Germline V gene data show CDR1 as SGHRS and CDR2 as YFSETQ. V trimming: 0 bases; J trimming: 6 bases; junction bases outside the gene matches: 7. The CDR3 is 16 residues long.

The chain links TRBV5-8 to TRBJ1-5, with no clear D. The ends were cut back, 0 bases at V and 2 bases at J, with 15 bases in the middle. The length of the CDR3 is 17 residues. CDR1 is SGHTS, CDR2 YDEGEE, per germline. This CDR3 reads CASSLVANRFGNQPQHF. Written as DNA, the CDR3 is TGTGCCAGCAGCTTGGTAGCCAATCGATTCGGCAATCAGCCCCAGCATTTT.

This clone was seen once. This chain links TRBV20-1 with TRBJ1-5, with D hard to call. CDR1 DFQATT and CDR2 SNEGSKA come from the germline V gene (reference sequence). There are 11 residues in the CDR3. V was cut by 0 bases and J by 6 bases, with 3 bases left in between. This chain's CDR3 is CSARDRQPQHF. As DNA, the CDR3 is TGCAGTGCTAGAGATCGTCAGCCCCAGCATTTT.

The DNA for the CDR3 is TGTGCCAGCAGCTCAAGAGGAACAGGGTCCTACGAGCAGTACTTC. Encoded protein: CASSSRGTGSYEQYF. The chain has TRBV11-2 and TRBJ2-7; D perhaps matches TRBD1 (6 bases). The CDR3 spans 15 residues. Germline CDR1 is SGHAT and CDR2 is FQNNGV. V was shortened by 4 bases and J by 1 base, with 14 bases between the two germline ends. The full variable domain, with the rest looked up from reference TRBV11-2 and TRBJ2-7, is EAGVAQSPRYKIIEKRQSVAFWCNPISGHATLYWYQQILGQGPKLLIQFQNNGVVDDSQLPKDRFSAERLKGVDSTLKIQPAKLEDSAVYLCASSSRGTGSYEQYFGPGTRLTVT.

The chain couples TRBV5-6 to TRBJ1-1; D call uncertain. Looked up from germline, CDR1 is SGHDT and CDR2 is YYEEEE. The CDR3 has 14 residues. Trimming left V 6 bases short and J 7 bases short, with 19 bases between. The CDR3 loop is CASTRSSMFIEAFF. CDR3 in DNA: TGTGCCAGCACCCGATCATCGATGTTCATTGAAGCTTTCTTT. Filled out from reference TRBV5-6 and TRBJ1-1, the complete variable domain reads DAGVTQSPTHLIKTRGQQVTLRCSPKSGHDTVSWYQQALGQGPQFIFQYYEEEERQRGNFPDRFSGHQFPNYSSELNVNALLLGDSALYLCASTRSSMFIEAFFGQGTRLTVV.

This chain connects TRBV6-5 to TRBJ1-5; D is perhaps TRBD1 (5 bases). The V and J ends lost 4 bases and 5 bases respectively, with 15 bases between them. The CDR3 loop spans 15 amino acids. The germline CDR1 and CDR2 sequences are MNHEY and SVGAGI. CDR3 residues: CASSSVGTPDQPQHF. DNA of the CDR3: TGTGCCAGCAGTTCCGTCGGGACTCCGGATCAGCCCCAGCATTTT.

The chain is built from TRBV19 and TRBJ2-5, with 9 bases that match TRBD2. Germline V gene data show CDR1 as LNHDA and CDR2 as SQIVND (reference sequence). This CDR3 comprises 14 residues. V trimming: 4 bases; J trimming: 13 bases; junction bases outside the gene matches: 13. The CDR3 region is CASSTAGASGVLYF. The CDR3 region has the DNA TGTGCCAGTAGTACGGCCGGAGCTAGCGGGGTTTTGTACTTC.

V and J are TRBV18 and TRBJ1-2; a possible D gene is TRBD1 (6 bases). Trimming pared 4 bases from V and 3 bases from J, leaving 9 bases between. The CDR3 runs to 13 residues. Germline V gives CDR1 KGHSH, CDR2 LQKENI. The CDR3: CASSRGLDYGYTF. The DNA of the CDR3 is TGTGCCAGCTCACGGGGGCTAGACTATGGCTACACCTTC.

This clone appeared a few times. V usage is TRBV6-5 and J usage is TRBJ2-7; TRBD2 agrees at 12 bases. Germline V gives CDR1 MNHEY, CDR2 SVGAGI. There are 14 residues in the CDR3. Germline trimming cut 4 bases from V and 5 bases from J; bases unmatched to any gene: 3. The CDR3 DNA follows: TGTGCCAGCAGTTGGACTAGCGGGAACAACGAGCAGTACTTC. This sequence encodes CASSWTSGNNEQYF.

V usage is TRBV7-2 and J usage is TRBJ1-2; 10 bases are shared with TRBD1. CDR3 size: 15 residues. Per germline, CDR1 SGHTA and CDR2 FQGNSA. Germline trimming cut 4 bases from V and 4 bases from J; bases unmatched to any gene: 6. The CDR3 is CASSYSTGGGYGYTF. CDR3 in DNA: TGTGCCAGCAGCTACTCGACAGGGGGCGGCTATGGCTACACCTTC.

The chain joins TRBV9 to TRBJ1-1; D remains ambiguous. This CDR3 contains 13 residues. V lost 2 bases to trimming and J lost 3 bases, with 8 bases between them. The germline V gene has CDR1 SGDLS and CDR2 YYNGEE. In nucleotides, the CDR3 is TGTGCCAGCAGCGTGGCCGGAGACACTGAAGCTTTCTTT. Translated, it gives CASSVAGDTEAFF. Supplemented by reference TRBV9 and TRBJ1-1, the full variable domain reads DSGVTQTPKHLITATGQRVTLRCSPRSGDLSVYWYQQSLDQGLQFLIQYYNGEERAKGNILERFSAQQFPDLHSELNLSSLELGDSALYFCASSVAGDTEAFFGQGTRLTVV.

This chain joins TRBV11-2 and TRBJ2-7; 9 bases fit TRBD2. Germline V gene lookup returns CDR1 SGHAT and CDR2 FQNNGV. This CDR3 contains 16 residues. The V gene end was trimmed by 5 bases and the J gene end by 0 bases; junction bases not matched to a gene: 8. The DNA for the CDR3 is TGTGCCAGCAGCCACCTTGGCGGGAGGGCCTCCTACGAGCAGTACTTC. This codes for CASSHLGGRASYEQYF.

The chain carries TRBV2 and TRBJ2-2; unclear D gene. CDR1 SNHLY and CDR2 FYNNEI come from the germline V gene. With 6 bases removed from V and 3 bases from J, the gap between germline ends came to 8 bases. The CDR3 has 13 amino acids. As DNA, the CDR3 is TGTGCCAGCAGAGGGTACTACACCGGGGAGCTGTTTTTT. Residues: CASRGYYTGELFF.

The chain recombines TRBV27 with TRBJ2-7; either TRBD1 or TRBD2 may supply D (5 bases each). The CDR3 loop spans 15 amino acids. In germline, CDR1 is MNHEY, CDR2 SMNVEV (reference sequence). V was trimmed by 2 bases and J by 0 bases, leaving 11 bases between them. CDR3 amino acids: CASSLRDPLSYEQYF. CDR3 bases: TGTGCCAGCAGTTTAAGGGACCCACTCTCCTACGAGCAGTACTTC.